The 21 T cell receptor beta chains presented below share a single source sample, sequenced in a study of EBV T-cell therapy then PD-1 blockade in nasopharyngeal carcinoma. Profiled with immunoSEQ multiplex PCR; TCRdb holds only in-frame clones, not every one. The data contain roughly 20,000 clones, approximately 81% of them singletons. The treatment was: AdE1-LMPpoly-expanded autologous EBV-specific T-cell therapy followed by anti-PD-1 nivolumab. Their antigens remain unidentified. The sample in question was CD8+ T cells from blood, obtained around day 30 from a patient whose treatment included autologous EBV-specific T cells and nivolumab. These receptors originate from a man in his forties with nasopharyngeal carcinoma.

The chain joins TRBV4-3 to TRBJ2-5, with 13 bases that match TRBD2. CDR3 length: 16 residues. Germline trimming cut 4 bases from V and 3 bases from J; bases unmatched to any gene: 5. CDR1 is LGHNA and CDR2 is YSLEER in the germline V gene. Here the CDR3 reads CASSPSGTSGEETQYF. CDR3 in DNA: TGCGCCAGCAGCCCCAGTGGGACTAGCGGGGAAGAGACCCAGTACTTC.

The rearrangement links TRBV7-9 to TRBJ1-5, with 10 bases fitting TRBD1. Losses at the gene ends were 1 base for V and 6 bases for J; bases not matched to a gene: 9. Looked up from germline, CDR1 is SEHNR and CDR2 is FQNEAQ (reference sequence). The CDR3 is 17 residues long. This CDR3 is CASSLVGGDRGFQPQHF. The CDR3 nucleotides are TGTGCCAGCAGCTTAGTCGGTGGGGACAGGGGTTTTCAGCCCCAGCATTTT.

CDR3 nucleotides: TGCGCCAGCAGCCAGGGGAGGGCACACACCTACGAGCAGTACTTC. It translates to CASSQGRAHTYEQYF. V is TRBV4-1 and J is TRBJ2-7; TRBD2 matches at 7 bases. V lost 3 bases to trimming and J lost 2 bases; unmatched junction nucleotides: 7. The CDR3 totals 15 residues. CDR1 and CDR2 from the germline V gene are MGHRA and YSYEKL.

This clone was seen more than once but under ten times. V and J are TRBV5-6 and TRBJ1-2; D gene unclear. Germline V lookup: CDR1 SGHDT, CDR2 YYEEEE. With 1 base removed from V and 6 bases from J, the gap between germline ends came to 19 bases. The CDR3 covers 16 residues. The CDR3 protein is CASSLRSLGMPDGYTF. The CDR3 nucleotides are TGTGCCAGCAGCTTGCGGTCTCTCGGGATGCCCGATGGCTACACCTTC. Full variable domain (rest looked up from reference TRBV5-6 and TRBJ1-2): DAGVTQSPTHLIKTRGQQVTLRCSPKSGHDTVSWYQQALGQGPQFIFQYYEEEERQRGNFPDRFSGHQFPNYSSELNVNALLLGDSALYLCASSLRSLGMPDGYTFGSGTRLTVV.

V is TRBV9 and J is TRBJ1-1; 8 positions match TRBD1. The germline V gene has CDR1 SGDLS and CDR2 YYNGEE. After removal of 0 bases from V and 1 base from J, the junction contained 2 bases not matched to a gene. The CDR3 sequence is 15 residues long. CDR3 sequence reads: CASSVEGQENTEAFF. Written as DNA, the CDR3 is TGTGCCAGCAGCGTAGAGGGACAGGAGAACACTGAAGCTTTCTTT.

This clone appeared once. V usage is TRBV6-2 or TRBV6-3 and J usage is TRBJ2-7; 9 positions match TRBD1. The V gene's germline CDR1 is MNHEY and CDR2 SVGEGT. The CDR3 sequence is 16 residues long. J was trimmed by 2 bases and V by 1 base; bases with no gene match: 6. CDR3 sequence: CASSYYYRTGAYEQYF. DNA of the CDR3: TGTGCCAGCAGTTACTACTACCGGACAGGGGCCTACGAGCAGTACTTC.

The genes are TRBV7-5 and TRBJ1-1. TRBV7-5 is a pseudogene. This CDR3 has 11 residues. The CDR3 reads CVRSSPAEAFF. In nucleotides, the CDR3 is TGTGTCAGAAGCTCCCCGGCTGAAGCTTTCTTT.

This chain joins TRBV7-6 and TRBJ1-5, with D unresolved. This CDR3 spans 13 amino acids. The V gene lost 4 bases and the J gene lost 6 bases, with 10 bases spanning the gap. Germline CDR1 and CDR2: SGHVS and FNYEAQ. CDR3 nucleotides: TGTGCCAGCAGCTCTGAAGTAGGTCAGCCCCAGCATTTT. The encoded protein is CASSSEVGQPQHF.

This clone has only one observation. V gene TRBV2 combines with J gene TRBJ1-2, with D perhaps matching TRBD1 (5 bases). Between the trimmed V and J ends, which lost 4 bases and 2 bases, there was a span of 8 bases. This CDR3 contains 13 residues. Germline V CDR1 and CDR2: SNHLY, FYNNEI. CDR3 sequence: CASSGRQNYGYTF. In nucleotides, the CDR3 is TGTGCCAGCAGTGGGAGACAGAACTATGGCTACACCTTC.

The rearrangement links TRBV27 to TRBJ1-2; the D is unclear. The CDR3 spans 13 residues. Germline CDR1 is MNHEY and CDR2 is SMNVEV (reference sequence). The V gene lost 5 bases and the J gene lost 5 bases, with 12 bases spanning the gap. The CDR3 coding sequence is TGTGCCAGCAGTCCTCGGACTGGATATGGCTACACCTTC. Its protein product is CASSPRTGYGYTF.

The chain carries TRBV4-3 and TRBJ1-2; TRBD1 agrees at 9 bases. V shed 0 bases, J shed 1 base, and the junction held 0 bases outside the gene matches. The CDR3 consists of 15 residues. The germline V gene encodes CDR1 LGHNA and CDR2 YSLEER. The CDR3 nucleotides read TGCGCCAGCAGCCAAGAGACAGGGGGTAACTATGGCTACACCTTC. Residues: CASSQETGGNYGYTF.

The chain carries TRBV12-3 or TRBV12-4 and TRBJ2-2; no firm D call. Trimming took 5 bases from V and 6 from J, leaving 4 bases between them. This CDR3 is built from 11 residues. CDR3: CASSHPGELFF. DNA for the CDR3: TGTGCCAGCAGTCACCCCGGGGAGCTGTTTTTT.

The CDR3 is CAISESDPNTEAFF. Here the CDR3 DNA reads TGTGCCATCAGTGAGTCGGACCCGAACACTGAAGCTTTCTTT. V gene TRBV10-3 combines with J gene TRBJ1-1; D unclear. The CDR3 is 14 residues long. The germline V gene has CDR1 ENHRY and CDR2 SYGVKD. The V end lost 0 bases, the J end lost 1 base, and 6 bases lay between the germline ends.

A few counts support this clone. V gene TRBV14 combines with J gene TRBJ2-3; 7 nucleotides agree with TRBD1. This CDR3 has 19 residues. CDR1 and CDR2 from the germline V gene are SGHDN and FVKESK. The V segment lost 5 bases and the J segment 0 bases; nucleotides outside the gene matches: 17. The CDR3 spells CASSYRLVDRTSSTDTQYF. CDR3 DNA sequence: TGTGCCAGCAGCTACCGTCTAGTGGACAGGACCTCTAGCACAGATACGCAGTATTTT.

A single count supports this clone. The V call is TRBV11-1, the J call TRBJ2-7; the match to TRBD1 covers 9 bases. With 0 bases clipped from V and 9 bases from J, the junction kept 3 bases outside the gene matches. The germline V gene encodes CDR1 SGHAT and CDR2 FQDESV (reference sequence). The CDR3 extends over 13 amino acids. CDR3 in amino acids: CASSLAGQGWQYF. In DNA form, the CDR3 reads TGTGCCAGCAGCTTAGCGGGACAGGGATGGCAGTACTTC.

This clone was seen once. This chain joins TRBV4-1 and TRBJ1-1; possible D gene TRBD1, 5 bases. CDR3 length equals 14 residues. Trimming stripped 3 bases from V and 7 bases from J, with 15 bases between. Germline V gives CDR1 MGHRA, CDR2 YSYEKL. The CDR3 DNA reads as TGCGCCAGCAGCCACTACCGACAGCCATTTGAAGCTTTCTTT. Translating it yields CASSHYRQPFEAFF.

The chain carries TRBV5-1 and TRBJ2-5; maybe TRBD2 (6 bases). Germline V gives CDR1 SGHRS, CDR2 YFSETQ. V shed 1 base and J shed 4 bases, with 11 bases lying between them. The CDR3 sequence is 14 residues long. DNA of the CDR3: TGCGCCAGCAGCTTGTGGGGGGTGGCAGAGACCCAGTACTTC. This translates into CASSLWGVAETQYF.

The chain carries TRBV27 and TRBJ1-2, with 8 bases fitting TRBD1. This CDR3 has 15 amino acids. The germline V gene encodes CDR1 MNHEY and CDR2 SMNVEV (reference sequence). The V segment lost 0 bases and the J segment 5 bases; nucleotides outside the gene matches: 5. This chain's CDR3 is CASSLSDRGGYGYTF. CDR3 nucleotides: TGTGCCAGCAGTTTATCCGACAGGGGAGGATATGGCTACACCTTC.

The V gene is TRBV27, the J gene TRBJ2-7, with D possibly matching TRBD2 (6 bases). V was pared by 8 bases and J by 2 bases, with 16 bases between. CDR3 length equals 14 residues. Germline-derived CDR1 and CDR2 are MNHEY and SMNVEV (reference sequence). CDR3 nucleotide sequence: TGTGCCAGCGCTCAGGACGGGAGAGCCTACGAGCAGTACTTC. Translating it yields CASAQDGRAYEQYF.

The chain employs TRBV27 and TRBJ2-2; D is ambiguous. V lost 3 bases, J lost 6 bases, and 11 bases lay in between. The CDR3 is 14 residues long. The germline gives CDR1 MNHEY, CDR2 SMNVEV (reference sequence). CDR3 amino acids: CASSFLVVSGELFF. CDR3 nucleotides: TGTGCCAGCAGTTTCCTAGTCGTCTCCGGGGAGCTGTTTTTT.

This sequence joins TRBV5-6 and TRBJ1-2; 12 bases agree with TRBD1. CDR3 size: 16 residues. V shed 4 bases, J shed 4 bases, and the junction held 8 bases outside the gene matches. Germline assignment: CDR1 SGHDT and CDR2 YYEEEE. The DNA of the CDR3 is TGTGCCAGCAGCCTTTGGGACAGGGGGCGATTCTATGGCTACACCTTC. Translated, it gives CASSLWDRGRFYGYTF. The full variable domain, with the rest looked up from reference TRBV5-6 and TRBJ1-2, is DAGVTQSPTHLIKTRGQQVTLRCSPKSGHDTVSWYQQALGQGPQFIFQYYEEEERQRGNFPDRFSGHQFPNYSSELNVNALLLGDSALYLCASSLWDRGRFYGYTFGSGTRLTVV.